The rows below give T cell receptor beta chains drawn from one sample of a study of shared clonotypes between healthy human individuals. Assay: immunoSEQ multiplex PCR; the TCRdb copy retains only in-frame clones and omits some. The table has 2 million to 2.5 million clones, roughly 91% seen once. The sequencing input was naive CD8+ T cells from PBMCs. All receptors come from a man between 18 and 29 years old in good health. Some clones in this sample may be carry-over from other donors' samples. The CDR3 runs from the conserved cysteine through the conserved F or W. A D gene is named only where the DNA matches it firmly. Some rows have no size entry. The others give once, few or many, or a class for an expanded clone.

NA TRBJ2-5 TRBV20-1 NA CSARATETQYF TGCAGTGCTAGAGCTACAGAGACCCAGTACTTC
TRBD1 TRBJ1-3 TRBV27 NA CASSQDRGSGNTIYF TGTGCCAGCAGTCAAGACAGGGGCTCTGGAAACACCATATATTTT
TRBD1 TRBJ2-5 TRBV28 NA CASSSITGGMRETQYF TGTGCCAGCAGTTCCATTACAGGGGGTATGCGGGAGACCCAGTACTTC
NA TRBJ2-5 TRBV19 NA CASSPYRGQETQYF TGTGCCAGTAGTCCTTACCGGGGCCAAGAGACCCAGTACTTC
TRBD1 TRBJ2-7 TRBV14 NA CASSPADRPYEQYF TGTGCCAGCAGCCCGGCGGACAGGCCCTACGAGCAGTACTTC
NA TRBJ2-7 TRBV7-9 once CASGNQAGSYEQYF TGTGCCAGCGGCAATCAGGCGGGTTCTTACGAGCAGTACTTC
NA TRBJ2-7 TRBV10-3 NA CAISEGQGGYEQYF TGTGCCATCAGTGAGGGTCAGGGGGGCTACGAGCAGTACTTC
NA TRBJ2-7 TRBV11-2 NA CASSLALLYEQYF TGTGCCAGCAGCTTAGCCCTCTTATACGAGCAGTACTTC
NA TRBJ1-3 TRBV9 NA CASSVQGPGNTIYF TGTGCCAGCAGCGTCCAGGGACCTGGAAACACCATATATTTT
TRBD1 TRBJ1-2 TRBV5-1 NA CASSLARGRGQSDYGYTF TGCGCCAGCAGCTTGGCCCGCGGCAGGGGGCAGTCTGACTATGGCTACACCTTC
NA TRBJ2-1 TRBV9 NA CASSVEEWSYNEQFF TGTGCCAGCAGCGTAGAAGAGTGGAGCTACAATGAGCAGTTCTTC
NA TRBJ2-5 TRBV7-9 once CASSSRAQQETQYF TGTGCCAGCAGCTCCCGCGCACAGCAAGAGACCCAGTACTTC
NA TRBJ2-5 TRBV10-2 NA CASSESGPQETQYF TGCGCCAGCAGTGAGTCGGGGCCCCAAGAGACCCAGTACTTC
NA TRBJ1-5 TRBV19 NA CASSPPGLRGNQPQHF TGTGCCAGTAGTCCGCCCGGGCTCCGGGGGAATCAGCCCCAGCATTTT
NA TRBJ1-5 TRBV2 NA CASSHRERGNQPQHF TGTGCCAGCAGCCACAGGGAACGGGGGAATCAGCCCCAGCATTTT
TRBD2 TRBJ2-7 TRBV7-9 NA CASSPLVVAGDKYEQYF TGTGCCAGCAGCCCCCTCGTGGTTGCGGGAGATAAATACGAGCAGTACTTC
NA TRBJ2-7 TRBV7-8 NA CASSLRSVLSYEQYF TGTGCCAGCAGCTTAAGGTCAGTCCTCTCCTACGAGCAGTACTTC
NA TRBJ2-1 TRBV10-2 once CASTDRWPYNEQFF TGCGCCAGCACTGACAGGTGGCCCTACAATGAGCAGTTCTTC
NA TRBJ2-5 TRBV7-6 once CASSLADTIKQLETQYF TGTGCCAGCAGCTTAGCGGACACGATTAAACAACTAGAGACCCAGTACTTC
NA TRBJ2-2 TRBV2 few CASGSFPGELFF TGTGCCAGCGGAAGTTTCCCCGGGGAGCTGTTTTTT
NA TRBJ1-1 TRBV30 NA CAWSPPRQSSNTEAFF TGTGCCTGGAGCCCCCCCCGCCAGAGTTCGAACACTGAAGCTTTCTTT
NA TRBJ1-4 TRBV25-1 NA CASSESNIGEKLFF TGTGCCAGCAGTGAATCTAACATAGGGGAAAAACTGTTTTTT
TRBD2 TRBJ2-1 TRBV27 NA CASSLPTTSGRATEQFF TGTGCCAGCAGTTTGCCCACCACCAGCGGGAGGGCCACTGAGCAGTTCTTC
TRBD1 TRBJ1-1 TRBV13 NA CASSTETGMNTEAFF TGTGCCAGCAGCACCGAGACAGGGATGAACACTGAAGCTTTCTTT
NA TRBJ2-3 TRBV7-3 NA CASSLLGRGSTDTQYF TGTGCCAGCAGCTTATTGGGCAGGGGAAGTACAGATACGCAGTATTTT
NA TRBJ1-6 TRBV27 NA CASSSQNQFGGRNSPLHF TGTGCCAGCAGTTCCCAGAACCAATTCGGAGGGCGTAATTCACCCCTCCACTTT
NA TRBJ2-7 TRBV18 NA CASSRDGGSYEQYF TGTGCCAGCTCGAGGGACGGTGGGTCCTACGAGCAGTACTTC
NA TRBJ1-5 TRBV5-6 NA CASSSGRGPQHF TGTGCCAGTTCCTCGGGTAGGGGACCCCAGCATTTT
TRBD2 TRBJ2-1 TRBV9 once CASSATAGVVQQFF TGTGCCAGCAGCGCCACGGCGGGGGTGGTACAGCAGTTCTTC
NA TRBJ2-7 TRBV27 NA CASSPHLTPYEQYF TGTGCCAGCAGTCCCCACCTTACCCCCTACGAGCAGTACTTC
NA TRBJ1-1 TRBV11-2 NA CASSHHFGGTAEAFF TGTGCCAGCAGCCATCACTTCGGGGGCACCGCTGAAGCTTTCTTT
NA TRBJ2-7 TRBV27 NA CASSSTGYEQYF TGTGCCAGCAGTTCTACAGGGTACGAGCAGTACTTC
TRBD2 TRBJ2-5 TRBV5-5 NA CASSFVLVIAGVWETQYF TGTGCCAGCAGCTTTGTACTGGTTATAGCGGGAGTTTGGGAGACCCAGTACTTC
TRBD2 TRBJ2-7 TRBV9 NA CASSVGPSGSYEQYF TGTGCCAGCAGCGTAGGTCCTAGCGGGTCCTACGAGCAGTACTTC
TRBD1 TRBJ2-7 TRBV25-1 NA CASSESGTVFYEQYF TGTGCCAGCAGTGAATCCGGGACAGTCTTCTACGAGCAGTACTTC
NA TRBJ2-7 TRBV28 NA CASSSQNRLAYEQYF TGTGCCAGCAGTTCCCAAAACCGACTAGCCTACGAGCAGTACTTC
NA TRBJ2-1 TRBV5-6 NA CASSLGPGEQFF TGTGCCAGCAGCTTGGGTCCAGGAGAGCAGTTCTTC
NA TRBJ1-5 TRBV28 NA CATTLQTGFSNQPQHF TGTGCCACCACTCTTCAAACAGGGTTCAGCAATCAGCCCCAGCATTTT
NA TRBJ2-7 TRBV28 NA CARPLEGVPYEQYF TGTGCCAGACCTCTGGAGGGGGTCCCATACGAGCAGTACTTC
NA TRBJ1-1 TRBV7-9 few CASSGQSNTEAFF TGTGCCAGCAGCGGACAGTCGAACACTGAAGCTTTCTTT
NA TRBJ1-4 TRBV7-8 once CASSLALEGPLKEKLFF TGTGCCAGCAGCTTAGCGTTGGAGGGACCCCTGAAGGAAAAACTGTTTTTT
NA TRBJ1-5 TRBV28 NA CASSEIISRRDSNQPQHF TGTGCCAGCAGCGAGATTATAAGCAGAAGAGATAGCAATCAGCCCCAGCATTTT
NA TRBJ2-5 TRBV6-5 NA CASNAYGKETQYF TGTGCCAGCAACGCCTATGGAAAAGAGACCCAGTACTTC
NA TRBJ1-2 TRBV4-1 NA CASSRTLDTLMYGYTF TGCGCCAGCAGCCGGACCCTTGACACGCTTATGTATGGCTACACCTTC
NA TRBJ2-7 TRBV6-1 NA CASSEAGWTETYEQYF TGTGCCAGCAGTGAAGCGGGATGGACGGAAACCTACGAGCAGTACTTC
NA TRBJ2-2 TRBV9 NA CASSDGILTGELFF TGTGCCAGCAGCGATGGGATTTTGACCGGGGAGCTGTTTTTT
TRBD1 TRBJ1-2 TRBV9 NA CASSIGQAHLYGYTF TGTGCCAGCAGCATTGGACAGGCCCACCTTTATGGCTACACCTTC
TRBD1 TRBJ1-5 TRBV7-2 few CASSFGQERWQPQHF TGTGCCAGCAGCTTCGGACAGGAGCGATGGCAGCCCCAGCATTTT
NA TRBJ2-7 TRBV7-9 NA CASSLAVPYEQYF TGTGCCAGCAGCTTAGCGGTCCCCTACGAGCAGTACTTC
TRBD2 TRBJ2-1 TRBV4-1 NA CASSQGGYSGNLYNEQFF TGCGCCAGCAGCCAAGGAGGATATAGCGGGAACCTCTACAATGAGCAGTTCTTC
NA TRBJ1-4 TRBV7-9 NA CASSRPPTRANEKLFF TGTGCCAGCAGCCGCCCCCCCACACGGGCTAATGAAAAACTGTTTTTT